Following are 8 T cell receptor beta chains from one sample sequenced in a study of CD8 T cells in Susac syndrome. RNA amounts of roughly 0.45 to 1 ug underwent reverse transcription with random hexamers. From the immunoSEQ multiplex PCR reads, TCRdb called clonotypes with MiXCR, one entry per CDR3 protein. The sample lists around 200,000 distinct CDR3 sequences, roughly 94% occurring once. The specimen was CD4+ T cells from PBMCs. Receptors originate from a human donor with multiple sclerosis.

The CDR3 sequence: CASRQETQYF. CDR3 nucleotides: TGTGCCAGCAGGCAAGAGACCCAGTACTTC. The chain links TRBV2 to TRBJ2-5, with D hard to call. With 6 bases removed from V and 2 bases from J, the gap between germline ends came to 1 base. The CDR3 is 10 amino acids. Germline CDR1 SNHLY, CDR2 FYNNEI.

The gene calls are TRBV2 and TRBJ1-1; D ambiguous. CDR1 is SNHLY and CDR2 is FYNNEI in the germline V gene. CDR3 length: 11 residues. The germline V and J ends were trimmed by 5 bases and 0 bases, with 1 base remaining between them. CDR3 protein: CASSMNTEAFF. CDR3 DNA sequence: TGTGCCAGCAGTATGAACACTGAAGCTTTCTTT.

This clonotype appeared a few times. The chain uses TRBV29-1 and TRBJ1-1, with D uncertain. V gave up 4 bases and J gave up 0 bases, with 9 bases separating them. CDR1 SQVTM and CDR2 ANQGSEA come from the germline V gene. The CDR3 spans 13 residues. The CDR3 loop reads CSVGAALNTEAFF. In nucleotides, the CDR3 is TGCAGCGTTGGGGCAGCACTGAACACTGAAGCTTTCTTT.

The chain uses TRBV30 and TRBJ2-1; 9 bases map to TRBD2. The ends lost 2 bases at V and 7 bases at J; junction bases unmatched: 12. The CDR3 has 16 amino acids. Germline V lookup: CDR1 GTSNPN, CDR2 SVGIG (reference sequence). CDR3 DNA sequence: TGTGCCTGGAGTCCCCCGACGCGGGGGGGCCGGAATGAGCAGTTCTTC. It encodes CAWSPPTRGGRNEQFF. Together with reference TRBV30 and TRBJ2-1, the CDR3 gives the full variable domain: SQTIHQWPATLVQPVGSPLSLECTVEGTSNPNLYWYRQAAGRGLQLLFYSVGIGQISSEVPQNLSASRPQDRQFILSSKKLLLSDSGFYLCAWSPPTRGGRNEQFFGPGTRLTVL.

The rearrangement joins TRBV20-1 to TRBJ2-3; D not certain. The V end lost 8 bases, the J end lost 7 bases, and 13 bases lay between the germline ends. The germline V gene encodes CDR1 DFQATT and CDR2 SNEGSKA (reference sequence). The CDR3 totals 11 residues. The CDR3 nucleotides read TGCAGTCAAACCCAGGAGTATACGCAGTATTTT. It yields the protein CSQTQEYTQYF.

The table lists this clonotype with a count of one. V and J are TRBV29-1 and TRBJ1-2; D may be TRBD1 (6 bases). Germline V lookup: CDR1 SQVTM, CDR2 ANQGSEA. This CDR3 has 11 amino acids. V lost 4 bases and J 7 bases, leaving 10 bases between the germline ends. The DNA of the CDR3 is TGCAGCGTTGCAGTAGGGGGTGGCTACACCTTC. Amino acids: CSVAVGGGYTF.

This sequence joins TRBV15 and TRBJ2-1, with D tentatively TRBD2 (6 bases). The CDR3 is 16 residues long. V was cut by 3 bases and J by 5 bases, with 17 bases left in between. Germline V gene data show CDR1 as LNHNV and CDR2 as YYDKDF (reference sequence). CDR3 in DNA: TGTGCCACCAGCAGTTTCATCCGGGACTTTAACAATGAGCAGTTCTTC. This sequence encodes CATSSFIRDFNNEQFF.

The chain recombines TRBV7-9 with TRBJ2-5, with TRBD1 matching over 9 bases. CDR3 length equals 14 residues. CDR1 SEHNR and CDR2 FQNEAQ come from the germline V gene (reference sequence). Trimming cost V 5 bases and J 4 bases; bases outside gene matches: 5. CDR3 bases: TGTGCCAGCAGCCGCCGGACAGGGGCAGAGACCCAGTACTTC. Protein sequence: CASSRRTGAETQYF.